Listed below are T cell receptor beta chains from one sample, sequenced in a study of blood T cell repertoires in COVID-19. TCRdb's table, derived via immunoSEQ multiplex PCR, lists solely in-frame clones and lacks some. The sample yields approximately 200,000 clones, approximately 87% seen once. The specimen sequenced was peripheral blood. Receptors originate from a man aged 55 to 69 who had recovered from COVID-19. Both conserved end residues are part of each CDR3. D genes are given only for firm matches. Part of the rows lack a size; the others show once, few, many or a class for expanded clones.

. | TRBJ1-5 | TRBV6-2/TRBV6-3 | TRBD1 | TGTGCCAGCAGTGACCCACAGGGGAGGTATAGCAATCAGCCCCAGCATTTT | CASSDPQGRYSNQPQHF
. | TRBJ1-2 | TRBV9 | . | TGTGCCAGCAGCCCCTCTAACTATGGCTACACCTTC | CASSPSNYGYTF
. | TRBJ1-2 | TRBV5-1 | . | TGCGCCAGCACCTCTTTTGGGGGGGGCGGTGGCTACACCTTC | CASTSFGGGGGYTF
. | TRBJ1-2 | TRBV7-2 | . | TGTGCCAGCAGCCCGGACAGTAACTATGGCTACACCTTC | CASSPDSNYGYTF
. | TRBJ1-1 | TRBV7-2 | . | TGTGCCAGCAGCTTTAGCGGGGACACTGAAGCTTTCTTT | CASSFSGDTEAFF
. | TRBJ2-5 | TRBV9 | . | TGTGCCAGCAGCGCATCCTCGGGACTCTTAGAGACCCAGTACTTC | CASSASSGLLETQYF
few | TRBJ1-2 | TRBV6-4 | TRBD1 | TGTGCCAGCAGCTGGGACAGGGGGGAAAGTGGCTACACCTTC | CASSWDRGESGYTF
. | TRBJ2-1 | TRBV28 | . | TGTGCCAGCAGTGATCGCGAAACGGAGCAGTTCTTC | CASSDRETEQFF
. | TRBJ2-5 | TRBV11-1 | TRBD2 | TGTGCCAGCACCCACGGGGGGGAGACCCAGTACTTC | CASTHGGETQYF
. | TRBJ1-3 | TRBV5-1 | . | TGCGCCAGCAGCTTGGTGGCGGGCAGGGGCGAGACGGGAAACACCATATATTTT | CASSLVAGRGETGNTIYF
. | TRBJ2-7 | TRBV4-3 | . | TGCGCCAGCAGCCAGGAGGACCCCGGGCCTACTTCCAAGCAGTACTTC | CASSQEDPGPTSKQYF
. | TRBJ1-1 | TRBV3-1/TRBV3-2 | . | TGTGCCAGCAGCCCAGAACGATGGGGAGAGAAAGCTTTCTTT | CASSPERWGEKAFF
. | TRBJ2-3 | TRBV5-8 | . | TGTGCCAGCAGCCTGCTTCCAGCAGATACGCAGTATTTT | CASSLLPADTQYF
. | TRBJ2-5 | TRBV12-5 | . | TGTGCTAGTGGTTTGGGCGGGGAGAAGACCCAGTACTTC | CASGLGGEKTQYF
. | TRBJ2-5 | TRBV18 | . | TGTGCCAGCTCATCGACTACTAGCATTGAGACCCAGTACTTC | CASSSTTSIETQYF
. | TRBJ2-3 | TRBV12-3/TRBV12-4 | . | TGTGCCAGCAGGGCCATCACAGATACGCAGTATTTT | CASRAITDTQYF
. | TRBJ1-5 | TRBV6-5 | . | TGTGCCAGCAGTTTAAGAGGGTTGCAGCCCCAGCATTTT | CASSLRGLQPQHF
once | TRBJ1-5 | TRBV2 | . | TGTGCCAGCAGTGAAGCAGCGCTGGGGCTCGCCAATCAGCCCCAGCATTTT | CASSEAALGLANQPQHF
. | TRBJ1-2 | TRBV28 | TRBD1 | TGTGCCAGCAGTTCAACATGGGGGACAGGGACCAATGGCTACACCTTC | CASSSTWGTGTNGYTF
. | TRBJ1-2 | TRBV6-5 | . | TGTGCCAGCAGTTACTTAGGCCCGAGGCCGGGGGATGGCTACACCTTC | CASSYLGPRPGDGYTF